Below, one T cell receptor (beta chain) is given with its context. This entry is derived from a study of cytomegalovirus exposure and HLA in healthy donors. The ends were cut back, 2 bases at V and 2 bases at J, with 14 bases in the middle. Germline CDR1 reads SGHRS; CDR2 reads YFSETQ. The CDR3 loop spans 15 amino acids. Primers for the PCR totalled 60 Vbeta and 13 Jbeta. Profiled with immunoSEQ multiplex PCR; TCRdb holds only in-frame clones, not every one. The sample contains about 120,000 clones, around 70% of which appear only once. This clonotype was obtained from a woman between 18 and 30 years old in good health and CMV-seronegative. The sequenced material came from PBMCs. The chain combines TRBV5-1 with TRBJ2-7, with D perhaps TRBD1 (6 bases). The CDR3 nucleotides read TGCGCCAGCAGCTTTGACGGGACACCTGCCTACGAGCAGTACTTC. Residues: CASSFDGTPAYEQYF. The full variable domain, with the rest looked up from reference TRBV5-1 and TRBJ2-7, is KAGVTQTPRYLIKTRGQQVTLSCSPISGHRSVSWYQQTPGQGLQFLFEYFSETQRNKGNFPGRFSGRQFSNSRSEMNVSTLELGDSALYLCASSFDGTPAYEQYFGPGTRLTVT.